This T cell receptor (beta chain) was documented in a study of blood T cell repertoires in COVID-19 (dated by TCRdb to 2020 to 2021). For the wider study: The collaborator samples originated in the United States, Italy and Spain and spanned the acute and convalescent phases of COVID-19. The prospective study material was composed of cDNA or gDNA derived from T cells, B-cell-depleted T cells, or PBMCs. Subjects who had been exposed to COVID-19, were actively infected with it, or had recovered from it provided the deeply sampled blood TCRbeta repertoires that made up the dataset. The repertoires were released in a freely available public database meant as a resource for research on the immune response to SARS-CoV-2. Samples were obtained from the ongoing ImmuneRACE study (first 160 participants) and from 1,254 subjects provided by 6 global collaborators. Nearly every sample came with metadata listing a de-identified subject ID, COVID-19 status, age in years and sex. Where available, HLA class I and class II types were obtained from metadata supplied by the sample provider rather than from assay-based typing. What the authors observed across the whole study: How much clinical and demographic metadata was included differed by source and by participant, and the metadata was provided uncurated.

V ends up 6 bases short and J 4 bases short, with an unmatched junction base count of 8. The germline V gene supplies CDR1 MNHEY and CDR2 SVGAGI. The CDR3 spans 14 residues, from the cysteine through the phenylalanine. The CDR3 DNA has 42 bases and is translated from base 1. Each collaborating institution followed its own protocols to collect whole blood in K2EDTA tubes. For TCRbeta analysis, collaborator samples were shipped as frozen whole blood, as isolated PBMCs, or as DNA extracted from either sample type. TCRbeta CDR3 regions were amplified from genomic DNA using the immunoSEQ Assay, a bias-controlled multiplex PCR. In the source study's methods: The number of nucleated cells in each sample was estimated by amplification of reference gene primers within the assay. Sequence reads were collapsed and filtered to measure the absolute abundance of every unique TCRbeta CDR3 rearrangement. For each sample, productive Simpson clonality was calculated by taking the square root of Simpson's diversity index across productive rearrangements. In TCRdb, the immuneACCESS table is reduced to in-frame sequences with V and J assigned. These tables do not hold every clone; where another copy was compared, an unresolved V gene accounts for under half, and the others remain unexplained. For V, J and clone size, that table is used; D and trimming come from the DNA. Present in this sample are fewer than 200,000 clones, over 80% of which were seen just once. The leading ten clones occupy around 8.4% of the sample.

A remark on this clone: The target of this receptor is not known. No much larger clone exists at a distance of one base, and base qualities are not known.

The chain uses TRBV6-5 and TRBJ1-1; 7 junctional bases match TRBD1. The sample taken for sequencing was peripheral blood. The receptor was isolated from a woman of 80 years or more with active or convalescent COVID-19. The DNA sequence is as follows: TGTGCCAGCAGCAAACCAGGGGGATCCACTGAAGCTTTCTTT. Its translation reads: CASSKPGGSTEAFF.